This T cell receptor (beta chain) was identified during a study of molecular identifiers for immune sequencing clone quantification. The V gene end was trimmed by 3 bases and the J gene end by 4 bases; junction bases not matched to a gene: 6. The CDR3 loop spans 16 amino acids. Germline CDR1 is SEHNR and CDR2 is FQNEAQ (reference sequence). Investigators produced naive CD8 libraries from 20,000 to 1,000,000 sorted cells, drawing on 10%, 30% or 50% RNA. The table lists this clonotype with many counts. TCRdb itself ran the PCR reads through MiXCR, one entry per CDR3 protein. The top ten hold roughly 0.83% of the sample, which has some 650,000 distinct CDR3 sequences, about 20% seen once.

The sequenced material came from naive CD8+ T cells from blood, with Jurkat cell RNA spiked in. Subset reported: FACS-sorted CD8+CD4-CCR7+CD45RA+ naive T cells. The clonotype was recovered from a human donor in good health. Some libraries in this study had Jurkat cell RNA spiked in. V and J are TRBV7-9 and TRBJ2-3; 11 nucleotides align to TRBD2. In nucleotides, the CDR3 is TGTGCCAGCAGCTTCACTAGCGGGAGCGGTCCAGATACGCAGTATTTT. This codes for CASSFTSGSGPDTQYF.